The 8 T cell receptor beta chains in this list originate from one sample, sequenced in a study of cytomegalovirus exposure and HLA in healthy donors. Sequenced by immunoSEQ multiplex PCR; TCRdb stores in-frame clones only, minus some. Among under 100,000 clones listed, roughly 97% were seen once. The sample comprised PBMCs. Source of these receptors: a man younger than 35 in good health and CMV-seronegative.

The V and J genes are TRBV11-2 and TRBJ2-7; no definite D call. Germline CDR1 SGHAT, CDR2 FQNNGV. This CDR3 comprises 14 residues. Trimming left V 5 bases short and J 4 bases short, with 15 bases between. CDR3 sequence: CASSAYDLTYEQYF. CDR3 in DNA: TGTGCCAGCAGCGCATACGACTTAACGTACGAGCAGTACTTC.

This CDR3 is CASSFGGLAYEQYV. The CDR3 nucleotides are TGTGCCAGCAGCTTCGGGGGTCTCGCGTACGAGCAGTACGTC. The chain employs TRBV7-9 and TRBJ2-7, with D possibly being TRBD2 (6 bases). Germline values: CDR1 SEHNR, CDR2 FQNEAQ (reference sequence). This CDR3 is built from 14 residues. Trimming took off 3 bases at V and 4 bases at J, with 13 bases between the two ends.

In this sample, this clone turned up once. This chain uses TRBV7-8 with TRBJ2-1, with 10 bases aligning to TRBD2. With 5 bases clipped from V and 8 bases from J, the junction kept 18 bases outside the gene matches. In germline, CDR1 is SGHVS, CDR2 FQNEAQ. The CDR3 extends over 18 amino acids. CDR3 amino acids: CASSPMRLAGGLWDEQFF. As DNA, the CDR3 is TGTGCCAGCAGCCCCATGCGGTTAGCGGGAGGCCTCTGGGATGAGCAGTTCTTC.

This chain uses TRBV5-1 with TRBJ1-1; no firm D call. This CDR3 is built from 13 residues. Germline CDR1 SGHRS, CDR2 YFSETQ. V was cut by 1 base and J by 0 bases, with 4 bases left in between. CDR3 bases: TGCGCCAGCAGCTTGCTTATGAACACTGAAGCTTTCTTT. Encoded protein: CASSLLMNTEAFF. Filled out from reference TRBV5-1 and TRBJ1-1, the complete variable domain reads KAGVTQTPRYLIKTRGQQVTLSCSPISGHRSVSWYQQTPGQGLQFLFEYFSETQRNKGNFPGRFSGRQFSNSRSEMNVSTLELGDSALYLCASSLLMNTEAFFGQGTRLTVV.

The J gene is TRBJ2-1, the V gene TRBV29-1; 9 nucleotides align to TRBD1. The junction had 2 bases not matched to a gene; V was cut back by 4 bases and J by 4 bases. This CDR3 has 13 residues. CDR1 and CDR2 from the germline V gene are SQVTM and ANQGSEA. The CDR3 DNA follows: TGCAGCGTTGCGGGACAGGGATACAATGAGCAGTTCTTC. Protein sequence: CSVAGQGYNEQFF.

The chain uses TRBV27 and TRBJ1-5; TRBD1 might be the D (6 bases). The germline V gene encodes CDR1 MNHEY and CDR2 SMNVEV (reference sequence). Trimming shortened V by 5 bases and J by 4 bases, and 18 bases separated the two germline ends. This CDR3 has 16 residues. The CDR3 is CASSREGGNGNQPQHF. In DNA form, the CDR3 reads TGTGCCAGCAGTCGAGAAGGGGGAAATGGGAATCAGCCCCAGCATTTT.

The chain is built from TRBV29-1 and TRBJ2-1; a weak D match, TRBD1 (6 bases). Between the trimmed V and J ends, which lost 5 bases and 4 bases, there was a span of 27 bases. Germline CDR1 is SQVTM and CDR2 is ANQGSEA. This CDR3 has 18 amino acids. CDR3 nucleotide sequence: TGCAGCGTTCCGGTGAGGGGGACGACTTCCCGTTTGTACAATGAGCAGTTCTTC. This encodes CSVPVRGTTSRLYNEQFF.

There are a few counts of this clone. This rearrangement joins TRBV5-6 to TRBJ1-2, with unresolved D. Germline V CDR1 and CDR2: SGHDT, YYEEEE. There are 14 residues in the CDR3. V lost 0 bases and J 4 bases, leaving 10 bases between the germline ends. This CDR3 reads CASSLAGQSYGYTF. For the CDR3, the DNA is TGTGCCAGCAGCTTGGCTGGGCAGTCCTATGGCTACACCTTC.